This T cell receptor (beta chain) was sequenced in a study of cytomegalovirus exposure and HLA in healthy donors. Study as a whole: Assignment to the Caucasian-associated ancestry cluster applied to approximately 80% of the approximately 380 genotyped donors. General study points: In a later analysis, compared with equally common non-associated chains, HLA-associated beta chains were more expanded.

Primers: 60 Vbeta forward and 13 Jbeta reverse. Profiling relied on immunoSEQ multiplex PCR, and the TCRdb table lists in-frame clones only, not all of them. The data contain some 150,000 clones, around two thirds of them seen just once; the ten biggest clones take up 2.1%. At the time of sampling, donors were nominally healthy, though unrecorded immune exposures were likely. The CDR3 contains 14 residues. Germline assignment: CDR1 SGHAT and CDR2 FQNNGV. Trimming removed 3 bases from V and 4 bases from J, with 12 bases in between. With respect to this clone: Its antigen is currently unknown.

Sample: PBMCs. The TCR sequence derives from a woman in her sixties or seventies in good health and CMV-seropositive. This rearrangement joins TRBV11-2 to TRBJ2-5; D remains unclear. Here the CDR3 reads CASSLARPPETQYF. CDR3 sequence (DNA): TGTGCCAGCAGCTTGGCACGCCCGCCAGAGACCCAGTACTTC.